Below are 3 T cell receptor beta chains sequenced from a single sample in a study of blood T cell repertoires in COVID-19. Clones were sequenced by immunoSEQ multiplex PCR, and TCRdb holds only the in-frame ones, with some missing. The sample lists about 140,000 clones, 84% occurring once. Sequenced sample: peripheral blood. Source of these receptors: a man aged 55-75 years with active or convalescent COVID-19.

Details on this clone: A junction end diverges from the germline sequence, so it may reflect a read error. The V and J genes are TRBV7-2 and TRBJ2-3; 12 bases align to TRBD2. The germline gives CDR1 SGHTA, CDR2 FQGNSA. This CDR3 is 14 amino acids long. CDR3 sequence (DNA): TGTGCCAGCAGCTTAGTGGAACTAGCGGGAGGCTCCCATTTT. Translating it yields CASSLVELAGGSHF.

The rearrangement joins TRBV4-1 to TRBJ2-6, with 8 bases lining up with TRBD1. The CDR3 has 17 amino acids. With 8 bases clipped from V and 2 bases from J, the junction kept 11 bases outside the gene matches. Germline CDR1 MGHRA, CDR2 YSYEKL. In DNA form, the CDR3 reads TGCGCCAGCGGAATAGGGCAGGGGGCGCCTGGGGCCAACGTCCTGACTTTC. Its protein is CASGIGQGAPGANVLTF.

V usage is TRBV6-1 and J usage is TRBJ1-1, with 7 bases that match TRBD1. CDR3 length equals 15 residues. Trimming removed 3 bases from V and 6 bases from J; junction bases left unmatched: 10. Germline CDR1 and CDR2: MNHNS and SASEGT. The DNA for the CDR3 is TGTGCCAGCAGTGAGTCAGGGGGAGGTTTAGCTGAAGCTTTCTTT. Translated, it gives CASSESGGGLAEAFF.